Only a few counts were recorded for the clone carrying this TCR beta chain. The data were obtained in a study of sequential checkpoint blockade in melanoma. The assay was immunoSEQ multiplex PCR, and TCRdb's table has in-frame clones only and misses some. The repertoire holds approximately 21,000 clones, with more than 80% as singletons. Trimming took 4 bases from V and 5 from J, leaving 16 bases between them. CDR1 is SGHAT, CDR2 FQNNGV, per germline. There are 15 residues in the CDR3. Indicated treatment: randomized to nivolumab then ipilimumab (arm A) or the reverse (arm B). PBMC sorting kept live CD3+CD8+ cells without CD19 or CD56.

The rearrangement joins TRBV11-2 to TRBJ2-3; tentative D call: TRBD2 (6 bases). The receptor was isolated from a human donor with melanoma. Sequences were derived from CD8+ T cells sorted from blood (inferred from file names), sampled from a patient given nivolumab and ipilimumab in sequence. CDR3: CASSSESTGEDTQYF. As DNA, the CDR3 is TGTGCCAGCAGCTCCGAATCTACGGGGGAAGATACGCAGTATTTT. The variable domain in full, completed from reference TRBV11-2 and TRBJ2-3, reads EAGVAQSPRYKIIEKRQSVAFWCNPISGHATLYWYQQILGQGPKLLIQFQNNGVVDDSQLPKDRFSAERLKGVDSTLKIQPAKLEDSAVYLCASSSESTGEDTQYFGPGTRLTVL.